This T cell receptor (beta chain) was found in a study of T cells in Graves' hyperthyroidism and ophthalmopathy (dated by TCRdb to about 2019). Notes on the research overall: Peripheral blood was sampled at the time of initial diagnosis, prior to any treatment. In addition, the study compared T-cell repertoires in thyroid tissue and in blood from roughly 6 Graves' hyperthyroidism patients. The 95 to 100 discovery patients were randomly divided into training and test sets at a 7:3 ratio. A discovery cohort of fewer than 110 patients, approximately 44 with Graves' ophthalmopathy and about 58 with stable Graves' hyperthyroidism, was used to find distinguishing TCR V-J signatures. Prospective prediction of ophthalmopathy was tested in an independent validation cohort of approximately 19 hyperthyroidism patients and 15 to 17 patients who later progressed to ophthalmopathy. Following sampling, methimazole starting at 30 mg daily was given to hyperthyroidism patients, and high-dose intravenous methylprednisolone was given to ophthalmopathy patients. According to the paper, TCR Vbeta CDR3 sequencing was carried out on around 140 peripheral blood samples, which came from approximately 43 ophthalmopathy, roughly 75 hyperthyroidism and approximately 17 progressor patients. Overall study results and their limits: Ophthalmopathy was separated from stable hyperthyroidism by a 13 V-J signature model, with around 90% sensitivity and approximately 84% specificity obtained in cross-validation and 80%/75% obtained in testing. Most expanded thyroid clonotypes (frequency above 0.001) were also found in blood, which suggests that blood repertoires may mirror thyroid immune responses. In validation, the model predicted progression to ophthalmopathy with just under 71% sensitivity and 72% to 75% specificity, a median of around 6.6 months before onset. No statistical method was used to set the sample size in advance, and investigators knew the group allocation.

Trimming accounts for 0 bases at V and 3 bases at J, while the number of junction bases matched to no gene is 6. From the germline V gene, CDR1 is SGHRS and CDR2 is YFSETQ. The CDR3, cysteine through phenylalanine, is 16 amino acids long. CDR3 DNA is the only sequence kept; it has 48 bases, read in frame from the first base. TCR beta CDR3 regions were amplified from RNA transcripts. The TCR CDR3 was subjected to a first round of RT-PCR using the HTBI primer set and the Qiagen OneStep RT-PCR kit. Libraries were constructed in a second round of multiplex PCR, after which size selection and purification were performed. Sequencing of the libraries was done on an Illumina HiSeq2000 using paired-end 100 bp reads. The original methods were these. SOAPnuke was used to process the raw data, with reads discarded if the reads contained adapters or uncalled bases, had a mean Phred below 15, or lacked an exact constant-primer or identifier match. COPE v1.2.5 was used to merge the high-quality paired reads, and each unique nucleotide sequence was defined as a clonotype. Clonotypes were aligned to IMGT TRBV, TRBD and TRBJ reference segments using MiTCR v1.1. Only V-J combinations with frequency above 0.0001, covering roughly 99% of repertoires, were analysed. The TCS score was defined as the ratio of F50 (clonal expansion) to E x V (chaos), calculated using BLOSUM62-based TCRdist between CDR3 peptides within each V-J. Welch's t-statistics and random forest reduced 514 V-J features to some 14, which were used in a naive Bayes classifier (R e1071). The public reads were run again by TCRdb, first through fastp at Q25 and then through MiXCR, and only productive beta chains were kept. Each CDR3 protein gets just one entry, which takes the most common genes and DNA from the rows behind it. TCRdb's processing, not the study's, gives the V and J calls here. The sample has around 700,000 distinct CDR3 sequences on record, roughly 20% of them singletons. 16% of the sample lies in the top ten.

The hyperthyroidism patients were between 18 and 65 years old and newly diagnosed, with a disease duration of less than 2 months. Any patient with an uncontrolled infection, another autoimmune disease, pregnancy or lactation was excluded. Diagnoses relied on clinical symptoms, serum thyroxine and TRAb, thyroid ultrasound and orbital computed tomography. Blood from progressor patients was drawn when they were first diagnosed with hyperthyroidism, before any ophthalmopathy symptoms appeared. PBMCs were isolated from more than 9 ml of fresh peripheral blood by Ficoll-Paque density gradient centrifugation. Patients classed as progressors first received a Graves' hyperthyroidism diagnosis and then went on to develop ophthalmopathy during follow-up. Trizol reagent was used to extract total RNA, and RNA quality was then checked on an Agilent 2100 Bioanalyzer. Note on this clonotype: Its antigen has not been determined. Base qualities were left out, and no much larger clone turns up one base away.

The chain joins TRBV5-1 to TRBJ2-5, and TRBD2 aligns with 9 junction nucleotides. The receptor was derived from a woman aged 45-65 years with Graves' hyperthyroidism that later progressed to Graves' ophthalmopathy. Material: blood. The CDR3 protein is CASSLVSASGEETQYF. Read as DNA, the sequence is TGCGCCAGCAGCTTGGTCTCGGCTAGCGGGGAAGAGACCCAGTACTTC.